A single sample is the source of the 2 T cell receptor beta chains below, sequenced in a study of cytomegalovirus exposure and HLA in healthy donors. Researchers ran the PCR with 60 Vbeta and 13 Jbeta primers. The protocol was immunoSEQ multiplex PCR, while the TCRdb copy is restricted to in-frame clones and leaves out a portion. The sample consists of approximately 130,000 clones, roughly four fifths of them appearing once. Sequenced input: PBMCs. These receptors all stem from a woman aged 18 to 35 in good health and CMV-seronegative.

The chain carries TRBV30 and TRBJ1-1, with 7 bases fitting TRBD1. The CDR3 runs to 15 residues. Germline V gene sequence: CDR1 GTSNPN, CDR2 SVGIG (reference sequence). The junction had 6 bases not matched to a gene; V was cut back by 1 base and J by 1 base. DNA of the CDR3: TGTGCCTGGAGTGCACCCGGGACAGAGAACACTGAAGCTTTCTTT. This encodes CAWSAPGTENTEAFF. Combining the CDR3 with reference TRBV30 and TRBJ1-1 gives the whole variable domain SQTIHQWPATLVQPVGSPLSLECTVEGTSNPNLYWYRQAAGRGLQLLFYSVGIGQISSEVPQNLSASRPQDRQFILSSKKLLLSDSGFYLCAWSAPGTENTEAFFGQGTRLTVV.

For this clone: Germline and junction disagree at one end, which may indicate a read error. The rearrangement joins TRBV11-1 to TRBJ2-6; 7 bases are shared with TRBD1. CDR1 and CDR2 from the germline V gene are SGHAT and FQDESV (reference sequence). The CDR3 sequence is 16 residues long. The CDR3 here is CASSSWTGSGANGLTF. CDR3 coding DNA: TGTGCCAGCAGCTCTTGGACAGGTTCTGGGGCCAACGGCCTGACTTTC.